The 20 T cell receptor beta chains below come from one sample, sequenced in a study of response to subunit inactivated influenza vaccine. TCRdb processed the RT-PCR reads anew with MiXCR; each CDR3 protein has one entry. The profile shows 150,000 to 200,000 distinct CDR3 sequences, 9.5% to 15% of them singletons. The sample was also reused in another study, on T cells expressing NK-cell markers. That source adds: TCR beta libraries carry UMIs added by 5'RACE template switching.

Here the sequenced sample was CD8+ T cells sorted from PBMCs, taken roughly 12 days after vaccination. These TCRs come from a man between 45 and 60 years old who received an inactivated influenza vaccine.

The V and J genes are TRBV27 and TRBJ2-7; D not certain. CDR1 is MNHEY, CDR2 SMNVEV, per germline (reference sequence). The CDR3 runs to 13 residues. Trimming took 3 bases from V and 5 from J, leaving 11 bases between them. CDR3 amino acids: CASSLTPPHEQYF. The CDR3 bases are TGTGCCAGCAGTTTGACCCCCCCCCACGAGCAGTACTTC.

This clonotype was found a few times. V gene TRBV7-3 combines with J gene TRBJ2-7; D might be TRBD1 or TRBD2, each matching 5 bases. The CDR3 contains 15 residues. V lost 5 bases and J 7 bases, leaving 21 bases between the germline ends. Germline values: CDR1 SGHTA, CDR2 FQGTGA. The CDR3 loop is CASSTPGTLDSEQYF. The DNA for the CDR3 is TGTGCCAGCAGCACTCCCGGGACCCTGGATTCAGAGCAGTACTTC.

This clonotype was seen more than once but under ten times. CDR3 residues: CASSLDREGQPQHF. DNA for the CDR3: TGTGCCAGCAGTTTAGACAGGGAGGGTCAGCCCCAGCATTTT. This sequence joins TRBV12-3 or TRBV12-4 and TRBJ1-5; TRBD1 is a possible D gene (6 bases). The CDR3 has 14 amino acids. The V and J ends lost 1 base and 6 bases respectively, with 10 bases between them.

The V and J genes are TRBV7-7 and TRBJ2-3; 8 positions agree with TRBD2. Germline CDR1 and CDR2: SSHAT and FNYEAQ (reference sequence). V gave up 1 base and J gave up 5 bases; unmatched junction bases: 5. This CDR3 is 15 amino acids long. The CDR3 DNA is TGTGCCAGCAGCTTAGTGGCGGGAGGTAGAGATACGCAGTATTTT. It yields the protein CASSLVAGGRDTQYF. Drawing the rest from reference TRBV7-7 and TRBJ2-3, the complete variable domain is GAGVSQSPRYKVTKRGQDVTLRCDPISSHATLYWYQQALGQGPEFLTYFNYEAQPDKSGLPSDRFSAERPEGSISTLTIQRTEQRDSAMYRCASSLVAGGRDTQYFGPGTRLTVL.

This chain's CDR3 is CASSGTRRGGGNEQFF. The CDR3 region has the DNA TGTGCCAGCAGCGGTACTAGAAGGGGCGGGGGGAATGAGCAGTTCTTC. The rearrangement joins TRBV5-6 to TRBJ2-1; 8 bases line up with TRBD2. J gave up 7 bases and V 4 bases, and 13 bases lay outside the gene matches. CDR3 length: 16 residues. Germline V gene sequence: CDR1 SGHDT, CDR2 YYEEEE.

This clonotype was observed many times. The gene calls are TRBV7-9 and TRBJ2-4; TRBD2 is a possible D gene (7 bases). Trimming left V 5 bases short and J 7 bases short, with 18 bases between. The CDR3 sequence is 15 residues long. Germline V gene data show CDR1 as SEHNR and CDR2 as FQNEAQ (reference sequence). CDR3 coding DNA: TGTGCCAGCAGCCCCCCGGGGGGCAGGAGGAACATTCAGTACTTC. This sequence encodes CASSPPGGRRNIQYF.

The CDR3 protein is CASSDPGQTDTQYF. The DNA for the CDR3 is TGTGCCAGCAGCGACCCCGGCCAAACAGATACGCAGTATTTT. The chain uses TRBV9 and TRBJ2-3; the D is unclear. V gave up 3 bases and J gave up 3 bases, with 11 bases separating them. Germline V gene lookup returns CDR1 SGDLS and CDR2 YYNGEE. This CDR3 spans 14 amino acids.

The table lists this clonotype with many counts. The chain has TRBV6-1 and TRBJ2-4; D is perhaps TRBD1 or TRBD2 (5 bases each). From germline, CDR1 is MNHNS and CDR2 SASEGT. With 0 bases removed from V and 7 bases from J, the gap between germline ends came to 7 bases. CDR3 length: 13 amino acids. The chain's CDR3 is CASSEARDNIQYF. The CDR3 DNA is TGTGCCAGCAGTGAAGCACGGGACAACATTCAGTACTTC.

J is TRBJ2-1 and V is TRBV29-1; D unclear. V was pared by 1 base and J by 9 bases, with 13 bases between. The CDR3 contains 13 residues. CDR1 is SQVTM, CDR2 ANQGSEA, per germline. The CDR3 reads CSVEGARSGEQFF. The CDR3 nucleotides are TGCAGCGTTGAAGGGGCGCGATCGGGTGAGCAGTTCTTC.

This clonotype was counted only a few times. The CDR3 region is CASSVEGAGYTEAFF. CDR3 nucleotide sequence: TGTGCCAGCAGCGTAGAGGGGGCGGGGTACACTGAAGCTTTCTTT. The chain employs TRBV9 and TRBJ1-1; 7 bases are shared with TRBD1. Germline CDR1 is SGDLS and CDR2 is YYNGEE. This CDR3 has 15 residues. After removal of 0 bases from V and 3 bases from J, the junction contained 5 bases not matched to a gene.

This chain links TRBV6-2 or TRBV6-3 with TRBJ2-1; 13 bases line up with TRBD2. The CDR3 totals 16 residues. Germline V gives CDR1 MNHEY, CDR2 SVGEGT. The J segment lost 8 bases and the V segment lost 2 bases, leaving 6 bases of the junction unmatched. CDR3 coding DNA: TGTGCCAGCAGTTACGCGCGACTAGCGGGAGGCTATGAGCAGTTCTTC. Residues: CASSYARLAGGYEQFF.

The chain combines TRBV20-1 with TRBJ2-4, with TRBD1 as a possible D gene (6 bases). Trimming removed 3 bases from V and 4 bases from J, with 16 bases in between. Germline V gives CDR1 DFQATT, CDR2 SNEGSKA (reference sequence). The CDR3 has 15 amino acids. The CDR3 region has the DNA TGCAGTGCTAGGAACCGGGACAAGGCGAAAAACATTCAGTACTTC. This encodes CSARNRDKAKNIQYF.

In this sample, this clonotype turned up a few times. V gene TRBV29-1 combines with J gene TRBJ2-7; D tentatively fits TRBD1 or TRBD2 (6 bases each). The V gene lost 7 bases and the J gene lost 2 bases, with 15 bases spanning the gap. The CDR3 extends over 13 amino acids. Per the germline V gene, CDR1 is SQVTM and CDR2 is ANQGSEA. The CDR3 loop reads CSAGGGPTYEQYF. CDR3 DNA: TGCAGCGCTGGAGGGGGGCCCACCTACGAGCAGTACTTC.

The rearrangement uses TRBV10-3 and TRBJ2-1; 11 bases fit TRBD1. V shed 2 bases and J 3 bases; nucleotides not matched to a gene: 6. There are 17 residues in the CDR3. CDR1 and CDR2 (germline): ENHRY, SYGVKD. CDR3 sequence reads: CAISEGGGTGGYNEQFF. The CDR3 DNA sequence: TGTGCCATCAGTGAGGGAGGCGGGACAGGGGGCTACAATGAGCAGTTCTTC.

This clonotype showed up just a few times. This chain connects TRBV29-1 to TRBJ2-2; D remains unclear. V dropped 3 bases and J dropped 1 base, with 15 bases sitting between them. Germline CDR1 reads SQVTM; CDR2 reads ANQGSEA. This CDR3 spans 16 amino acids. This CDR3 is CSVELRDNGNTGELFF. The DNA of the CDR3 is TGCAGCGTTGAGTTGCGAGATAACGGGAACACCGGGGAGCTGTTTTTT.

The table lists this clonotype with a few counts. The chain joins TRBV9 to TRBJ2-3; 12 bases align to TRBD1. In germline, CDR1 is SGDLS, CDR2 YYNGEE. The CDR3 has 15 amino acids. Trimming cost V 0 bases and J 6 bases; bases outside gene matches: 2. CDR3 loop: CASSVGGTGGDTQYF. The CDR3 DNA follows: TGTGCCAGCAGCGTAGGCGGGACAGGGGGCGATACGCAGTATTTT.

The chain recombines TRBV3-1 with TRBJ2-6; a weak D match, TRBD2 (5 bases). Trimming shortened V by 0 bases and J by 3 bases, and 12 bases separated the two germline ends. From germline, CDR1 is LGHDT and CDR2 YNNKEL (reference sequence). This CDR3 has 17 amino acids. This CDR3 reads CASSQEDLGYGANVLTF. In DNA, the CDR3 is TGTGCCAGCAGCCAAGAGGACTTGGGTTATGGGGCCAACGTCCTGACTTTC.

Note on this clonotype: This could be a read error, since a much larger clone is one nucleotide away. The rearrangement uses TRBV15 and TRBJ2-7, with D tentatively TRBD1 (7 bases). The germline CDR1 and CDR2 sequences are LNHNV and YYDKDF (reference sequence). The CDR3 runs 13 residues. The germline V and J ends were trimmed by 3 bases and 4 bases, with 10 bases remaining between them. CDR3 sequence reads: CATSREGAYEQYF. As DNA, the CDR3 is TGTGCCACCAGCAGGGAGGGGGCGTACGAGCAGTACTTC.

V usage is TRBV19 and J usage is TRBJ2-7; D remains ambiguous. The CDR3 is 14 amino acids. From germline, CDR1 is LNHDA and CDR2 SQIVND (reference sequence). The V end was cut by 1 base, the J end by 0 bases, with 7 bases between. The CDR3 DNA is TGTGCCAGTAGTATAGTTGGCAGCTCCTACGAGCAGTACTTC. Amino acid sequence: CASSIVGSSYEQYF.

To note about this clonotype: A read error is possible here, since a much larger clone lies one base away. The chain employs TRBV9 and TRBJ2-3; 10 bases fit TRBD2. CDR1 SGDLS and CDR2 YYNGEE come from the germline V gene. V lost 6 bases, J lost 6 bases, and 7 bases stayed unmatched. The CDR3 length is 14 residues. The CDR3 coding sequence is TGTGCCAGCACCCTTAGCGGGAGGATGGATACGCAGTATTTT. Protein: CASTLSGRMDTQYF.